The present entry profiles one T cell receptor (beta chain) with its context. These data originate in a study of blood T cell repertoires in COVID-19. About the study: Specimens from acute and convalescent COVID-19 originated in the United States, Italy and Spain. PBMCs, B-cell-depleted T cells, or T cells were the source of the cDNA or gDNA that made up the material.

This CDR3 contains 15 residues. Looked up from germline, CDR1 is SGHAT and CDR2 is FQDESV (reference sequence). The V gene lost 4 bases and the J gene lost 4 bases, with 16 bases spanning the gap. Authors' processing steps: Amplified reference gene primers provided the basis for estimating nucleated cell counts. Sequenced by immunoSEQ multiplex PCR; TCRdb stores in-frame clones only, minus some. For V, J and clone size, that table is used; D and trimming come from the DNA. The sample yields about 160,000 clones, 90% to 95% seen once. The receptor's source is a woman in her fifties or sixties with acute or convalescent COVID-19. Sequenced sample: peripheral blood. The chain joins TRBV11-1 to TRBJ1-1; a weak D match, TRBD1 (6 bases). CDR3 protein: CASSSGLGASTEAFF. In DNA form, the CDR3 reads TGTGCCAGCAGCTCCGGATTGGGGGCGAGCACTGAAGCTTTCTTT.